These 13 T cell receptor beta chains came from one sample sequenced in a study of T cells in Graves' hyperthyroidism and ophthalmopathy. TCR beta CDR3 sequences were amplified from RNA transcripts. A first-round RT-PCR of the TCR CDR3 used the HTBI primer set. TCRdb re-derived calls from the multiplex PCR reads in MiXCR, one entry per CDR3 protein. The profile shows some 650,000 distinct CDR3 sequences, approximately 15% of them singletons. The sample comprised blood. Every receptor here comes from a woman aged 35 to 49 with Graves' ophthalmopathy.

In its sample, this clonotype was seen a few times. This chain connects TRBV20-1 to TRBJ2-6; 14 nucleotides line up with TRBD2. The CDR3 runs to 18 residues. J gave up 2 bases and V 4 bases, and 7 bases lay outside the gene matches. Germline V gene lookup returns CDR1 DFQATT and CDR2 SNEGSKA (reference sequence). DNA of the CDR3: TGCAGTGCTACCTTCGGACTAGCGGGAGGAGCTGGGGCCAACGTCCTGACTTTC. Translating it yields CSATFGLAGGAGANVLTF.

The V call is TRBV20-1, the J call TRBJ2-1; 7 nucleotides agree with TRBD1. Trimming cost V 4 bases and J 10 bases; bases outside gene matches: 13. CDR1 is DFQATT and CDR2 is SNEGSKA in the germline V gene (reference sequence). This CDR3 comprises 14 residues. CDR3 nucleotide sequence: TGCAGTGCTAACGCCATGACAGGGTTAAACGAGCAGTTCTTC. It yields the protein CSANAMTGLNEQFF.

This clonotype was seen at least ten times. The gene calls are TRBV11-2 and TRBJ2-1; possibly TRBD1 or TRBD2 for D (5 bases each). CDR1 and CDR2 from the germline V gene are SGHAT and FQNNGV. V was trimmed by 5 bases and J by 4 bases, leaving 18 bases between them. The CDR3 covers 16 residues. The CDR3 bases are TGTGCCAGCAGCCCTCACCGGGACCCCCTGTACAATGAGCAGTTCTTC. Protein sequence: CASSPHRDPLYNEQFF.

This clonotype has at least ten counts. The chain is built from TRBV5-8 and TRBJ2-7, with D possibly TRBD2 on 6 matching bases. The CDR3 contains 16 residues. Germline CDR1 reads SGHTS; CDR2 reads YDEGEE. V lost 4 bases and J lost 1, with 18 bases in between. The chain's CDR3 is CASSPAIGGLSYEQYF. DNA for the CDR3: TGTGCCAGCAGCCCCGCAATCGGAGGGCTTTCCTACGAGCAGTACTTC.

The J gene is TRBJ2-7, the V gene TRBV5-1, with 12 bases fitting TRBD1. Germline loops: CDR1 SGHRS, CDR2 YFSETQ. This CDR3 spans 16 amino acids. The V segment lost 4 bases and the J segment 5 bases; nucleotides outside the gene matches: 10. CDR3 protein: CASSPYSGDRGHEQYF. The CDR3 coding sequence is TGCGCCAGCAGCCCGTATAGTGGGGACAGGGGGCACGAGCAGTACTTC.

Turning to this clonotype: A much larger clone lies one base from this, so it may be a read error. This chain joins TRBV20-1 and TRBJ2-3; tentatively, D is TRBD1 (6 bases). Germline CDR1 reads DFQATT; CDR2 reads SNEGSKA (reference sequence). The CDR3 spans 14 residues. V was clipped by 1 base and J by 2 bases, with 10 bases between them. The CDR3: CSARAKGDTDTQYF. As DNA, the CDR3 is TGCAGTGCTAGAGCCAAGGGGGACACAGATACGCAGTATTTT.

This clonotype was seen only a few times. This chain connects TRBV19 to TRBJ1-6; the D gene is possibly TRBD1 (5 bases). V gave up 3 bases and J gave up 8 bases, with 17 bases separating them. Germline CDR1 LNHDA, CDR2 SQIVND (reference sequence). There are 16 residues in the CDR3. DNA for the CDR3: TGTGCCAGTAGTATGTTTCAGGGTTTGGTTGATTCACCCCTCCACTTT. Protein sequence: CASSMFQGLVDSPLHF.

This clonotype was counted only a few times. The chain employs TRBV7-9 and TRBJ1-2, with unresolved D. The V gene lost 8 bases and the J gene lost 0 bases, with 16 bases spanning the gap. Germline V gene sequence: CDR1 SEHNR, CDR2 FQNEAQ (reference sequence). The CDR3 sequence is 15 residues long. CDR3 loop: CASDVRDPTNYGYTF. CDR3 sequence (DNA): TGTGCCAGCGATGTTCGTGACCCGACTAACTATGGCTACACCTTC.

Notes on this clonotype: Since a much larger clone is just one base distant, this may be a read error. The V gene is TRBV18, the J gene TRBJ1-4; D possibly corresponds to TRBD1 (5 bases). V lost 6 bases and J lost 6, with 11 bases in between. Germline V lookup: CDR1 KGHSH, CDR2 LQKENI. The CDR3 loop spans 13 amino acids. CDR3 bases: TGTGCCAGCTCGGGACGGTTTGATGAAAAACTGTTTTTT. Protein sequence: CASSGRFDEKLFF.

As regards this clonotype: An end of the junction differs from the germline gene, which may be a read error. The V gene is TRBV12-3 or TRBV12-4, the J gene TRBJ2-3; 8 positions match TRBD1. The CDR3 has 18 residues. In DNA form, the CDR3 reads TGTGCCAGCAGTGCTCGCCTCAGGGGGCGTGGTGTAGCAGATGCGCAGTATTTT. Protein sequence: CASSARLRGRGVADAQYF.

This clonotype has a handful of counts. The chain joins TRBV29-1 to TRBJ2-1; D possibly corresponds to TRBD2 (6 bases). CDR3 size: 12 residues. V lost 3 bases to trimming and J lost 8 bases, with 11 bases between them. CDR1 is SQVTM, CDR2 ANQGSEA, per germline. Written as DNA, the CDR3 is TGCAGCGTTGAGCGGGGTTATTATGAGCAGTTCTTC. This codes for CSVERGYYEQFF.

This clonotype was counted only a few times. This chain links TRBV7-6 with TRBJ2-4; perhaps D is TRBD1 or TRBD2 (5 bases each). V dropped 0 bases and J dropped 8 bases, with 11 bases sitting between them. CDR3 length equals 14 residues. Germline CDR1 reads SGHVS; CDR2 reads FNYEAQ. CDR3 sequence reads: CASSLAGLGDIQYF. The CDR3, as DNA: TGTGCCAGCAGCTTAGCGGGGCTGGGGGACATTCAGTACTTC.

Many counts were recorded for this clonotype. J is TRBJ2-7 and V is TRBV30; 13 bases fit TRBD2. Germline values: CDR1 GTSNPN, CDR2 SVGIG (reference sequence). Trimming removed 0 bases from V and 9 bases from J; junction bases left unmatched: 5. The CDR3 contains 14 residues. The CDR3 reads CAWSVRGTSGVQYF. CDR3 DNA: TGTGCCTGGAGTGTACGGGGGACTAGCGGGGTGCAGTACTTC. Full variable domain (remainder filled in from reference TRBV30 and TRBJ2-7): SQTIHQWPATLVQPVGSPLSLECTVEGTSNPNLYWYRQAAGRGLQLLFYSVGIGQISSEVPQNLSASRPQDRQFILSSKKLLLSDSGFYLCAWSVRGTSGVQYFGPGTRLTVT.